The 28 T cell receptor beta chains below all came from one sample that was sequenced in a study of T cells after posttransplantation cyclophosphamide. Measured with immunoSEQ multiplex PCR; TCRdb has only the in-frame clones, and not every one. The sample shows 7,800 or so clones, 75% to 95% of them seen only once. Sequenced sample: CD4+ T cells sorted from blood. The receptors stem from a woman aged 50 to 65 in good health and a related stem cell transplant donor.

The V gene is TRBV18, the J gene TRBJ1-1, with 12 bases identical to TRBD1. Germline-derived CDR1 and CDR2 are KGHSH and LQKENI. After removal of 3 bases from V and 6 bases from J, the junction contained 11 bases not matched to a gene. The CDR3 spans 17 residues. CDR3 protein: CASSPGGTGGRGAEAFF. CDR3 nucleotide sequence: TGTGCCAGCTCACCGGGCGGGACAGGGGGCAGAGGAGCTGAAGCTTTCTTT. Together with reference TRBV18 and TRBJ1-1, the CDR3 gives the full variable domain: NAGVMQNPRHLVRRRGQEARLRCSPMKGHSHVYWYRQLPEEGLKFMVYLQKENIIDESGMPKERFSAEFPKEGPSILRIQQVVRGDSAAYFCASSPGGTGGRGAEAFFGQGTRLTVV.

The J gene is TRBJ2-3, the V gene TRBV27; weak D call: TRBD1 (5 bases). Germline CDR1 reads MNHEY; CDR2 reads SMNVEV (reference sequence). Trimming took 3 bases from V and 6 from J, leaving 19 bases between them. This CDR3 is built from 16 residues. The CDR3 nucleotides read TGTGCCAGCAGTTTTAACGGTGGGCAGGGCCCTGATACGCAGTATTTT. Translation: CASSFNGGQGPDTQYF.

The V and J genes are TRBV5-4 and TRBJ1-5; TRBD1 matches at 7 bases. Germline V gene data show CDR1 as SGHNT and CDR2 as YYREEE (reference sequence). The CDR3 consists of 15 residues. J was trimmed by 1 base and V by 2 bases; bases with no gene match: 3. Here the CDR3 reads CASSLQGMSNQPQHF. In nucleotides, the CDR3 is TGTGCCAGCAGCTTACAGGGGATGAGCAATCAGCCCCAGCATTTT. The complete variable domain, with remaining parts taken from reference TRBV5-4 and TRBJ1-5, reads ETGVTQSPTHLIKTRGQQVTLRCSSQSGHNTVSWYQQALGQGPQFIFQYYREEENGRGNFPPRFSGLQFPNYSSELNVNALELDDSALYLCASSLQGMSNQPQHFGDGTRLSIL.

This rearrangement joins TRBV10-3 to TRBJ2-3; no firm D call. In germline, CDR1 is ENHRY, CDR2 SYGVKD. The germline V and J ends were trimmed by 3 bases and 7 bases, with 5 bases remaining between them. The CDR3 totals 11 residues. CDR3 sequence (DNA): TGTGCCATCAGTGATAGTAATACGCAGTATTTT. It yields the protein CAISDSNTQYF.

The V gene is TRBV19, the J gene TRBJ2-1, with D perhaps matching TRBD1 (5 bases). Trimming shortened V by 1 base and J by 2 bases, and 9 bases separated the two germline ends. This CDR3 spans 15 amino acids. Germline values: CDR1 LNHDA, CDR2 SQIVND (reference sequence). The CDR3 DNA follows: TGTGCCAGTAGTATAGTCCAGGGAACCTACAATGAGCAGTTCTTC. This translates into CASSIVQGTYNEQFF.

The chain uses TRBV28 and TRBJ1-2; no clear D gene. Germline assignment: CDR1 MDHEN and CDR2 SYDVKM. The CDR3 has 13 amino acids. Trimming pared 1 base from V and 4 bases from J, leaving 7 bases between. The CDR3 loop is CASSLLESYGYTF. CDR3 sequence (DNA): TGTGCCAGCAGTTTATTGGAGTCCTATGGCTACACCTTC.

The rearrangement links TRBV19 to TRBJ2-7; TRBD2 matches 7 bases. Per germline, CDR1 LNHDA and CDR2 SQIVND (reference sequence). Germline trimming cut 3 bases from V and 2 bases from J; bases unmatched to any gene: 10. The CDR3 is made up of 16 amino acids. CDR3 bases: TGTGCCAGTAGTATGATCTTTGGCGGGAGTACCTACGAGCAGTACTTC. This codes for CASSMIFGGSTYEQYF.

The rearrangement joins TRBV25-1 to TRBJ1-6; 9 nucleotides line up with TRBD1. The CDR3 runs to 17 residues. V lost 3 bases and J lost 9; bases outside the gene matches: 12. Germline V CDR1 and CDR2: MGHDK, SYGVNS. CDR3 protein: CASSDLPGTGIGSPLHF. The DNA for the CDR3 is TGTGCCAGCAGTGACCTCCCAGGGACAGGGATCGGTTCACCCCTCCACTTT.

This clone was picked up a small number of times. For the CDR3, the DNA is TGTGCCAGTAGTACGCTGTCTCGGAGTTACGAGCAGTACTTC. Amino acid sequence: CASSTLSRSYEQYF. This rearrangement joins TRBV19 to TRBJ2-7; D ambiguous. With 4 bases removed from V and 4 bases from J, the gap between germline ends came to 14 bases. The CDR3 length is 14 residues. CDR1 and CDR2 from the germline V gene are LNHDA and SQIVND (reference sequence).

V and J are TRBV29-1 and TRBJ2-2; TRBD2 might be the D (7 bases). Germline V gene data show CDR1 as SQVTM and CDR2 as ANQGSEA. V lost 7 bases, J lost 3 bases, and 18 bases lay in between. CDR3 length: 15 residues. The CDR3 here is CSANSGGLDTGELFF. Written as DNA, the CDR3 is TGCAGCGCCAACTCCGGGGGGCTAGACACCGGGGAGCTGTTTTTT.

The V and J genes are TRBV11-3 and TRBJ2-6; 9 bases are shared with TRBD1. The CDR3 has 16 residues. The J segment lost 2 bases and the V segment lost 5 bases, leaving 4 bases of the junction unmatched. Germline-derived CDR1 and CDR2 are SGHNT and YENEEA. CDR3 loop: CASSEDRGTGANVLTF. The CDR3 bases are TGTGCCAGCAGCGAGGACAGGGGTACTGGGGCCAACGTCCTGACTTTC.

The chain recombines TRBV6-5 with TRBJ2-2; TRBD1 matches 7 bases. V shed 4 bases and J 1 base; nucleotides not matched to a gene: 3. The CDR3 sequence is 15 residues long. The V gene's germline CDR1 is MNHEY and CDR2 SVGAGI. The CDR3 DNA reads TGTGCCAGCAGTTCGACAGGGATGAACACCGGGGAGCTGTTTTTT. Translating gives CASSSTGMNTGELFF.

The chain combines TRBV9 with TRBJ1-4, with TRBD1 matching 7 bases. The germline gives CDR1 SGDLS, CDR2 YYNGEE. V trimming: 4 bases; J trimming: 8 bases; junction bases outside the gene matches: 11. The CDR3 totals 15 residues. The CDR3 bases are TGTGCCAGCAGCCCACGGGACAGAGGGAAGGAAAAACTGTTTTTT. It is translated as CASSPRDRGKEKLFF.

The chain is built from TRBV5-1 and TRBJ1-2, with TRBD1 matching over 10 bases. Germline CDR1 is SGHRS and CDR2 is YFSETQ. Losses at the gene ends were 4 bases for V and 8 bases for J; bases not matched to a gene: 8. This CDR3 spans 14 amino acids. The CDR3 here is CASSLPGTGDGYTF. The CDR3 DNA is TGCGCCAGCAGCCTTCCCGGGACAGGGGACGGCTACACCTTC.

The chain carries TRBV28 and TRBJ2-4; D is possibly TRBD1 (6 bases). Germline V gene lookup returns CDR1 MDHEN and CDR2 SYDVKM. Trimming removed 6 bases from V and 0 bases from J, with 12 bases in between. The CDR3 runs to 15 residues. DNA for the CDR3: TGTGCCAGCAGGGGAGAGGGGGTAGCCAAAAACATTCAGTACTTC. Protein product: CASRGEGVAKNIQYF.

This clone appeared a few times. The chain uses TRBV30 and TRBJ2-5; D might be TRBD2 (5 bases). The germline V and J ends were trimmed by 2 bases and 0 bases, with 13 bases remaining between them. CDR1 and CDR2 from the germline V gene are GTSNPN and SVGIG (reference sequence). The CDR3 has 15 amino acids. The CDR3 region has the DNA TGTGCCTGGAGTCTTCCGCGGGTGTACCAAGAGACCCAGTACTTC. It is translated as CAWSLPRVYQETQYF.

V is TRBV7-8 and J is TRBJ2-4; 9 bases map to TRBD2. Germline V gives CDR1 SGHVS, CDR2 FQNEAQ. This CDR3 comprises 15 residues. The V gene end was trimmed by 1 base and the J gene end by 4 bases; junction bases not matched to a gene: 2. CDR3 region: CASSLVLAGKNIQYF. CDR3 DNA sequence: TGTGCCAGCAGCTTAGTTCTAGCGGGAAAAAACATTCAGTACTTC. Together with reference TRBV7-8 and TRBJ2-4, the CDR3 gives the full variable domain: GAGVSQSPRYKVAKRGQDVALRCDPISGHVSLFWYQQALGQGPEFLTYFQNEAQLDKSGLPSDRFFAERPEGSVSTLKIQRTQQEDSAVYLCASSLVLAGKNIQYFGAGTRLSVL.

This clone was seen only a few times. The chain uses TRBV2 and TRBJ1-4; the D gene is possibly TRBD1 (6 bases). V gave up 4 bases and J gave up 5 bases, with 11 bases separating them. The length of the CDR3 is 14 residues. Germline values: CDR1 SNHLY, CDR2 FYNNEI. Here the CDR3 DNA reads TGTGCCAGCAGTGTCGGGGGGCAGAATGAAAAACTGTTTTTT. This gives the protein CASSVGGQNEKLFF.

The J gene is TRBJ2-1, the V gene TRBV18; D is ambiguous. This CDR3 contains 16 residues. The V gene lost 3 bases and the J gene lost 0 bases, with 12 bases spanning the gap. CDR1 KGHSH and CDR2 LQKENI come from the germline V gene. Here the CDR3 DNA reads TGTGCCAGCTCACCCCGTGAGCGCAACTCCTACAATGAGCAGTTCTTC. This sequence encodes CASSPRERNSYNEQFF.

The gene calls are TRBV5-5 and TRBJ2-2; a possible D gene is TRBD1 (5 bases). The CDR3 spans 16 residues. Germline-derived CDR1 and CDR2 are SGHKS and YYEKEE (reference sequence). The V and J ends lost 1 base and 1 base respectively, with 11 bases between them. The CDR3 protein is CASSLLSGQNTGELFF. The CDR3 DNA reads as TGTGCCAGCAGCTTGTTATCAGGGCAGAACACCGGGGAGCTGTTTTTT.

The chain is built from TRBV18 and TRBJ2-5, with D possibly TRBD1 on 6 matching bases. The CDR3 has 14 residues. Germline CDR1 reads KGHSH; CDR2 reads LQKENI. The V end was cut by 2 bases, the J end by 4 bases, with 11 bases between. The chain's CDR3 is CASSPLQGSETQYF. In nucleotides, the CDR3 is TGTGCCAGCTCACCATTGCAGGGGTCAGAGACCCAGTACTTC.

The rearrangement links TRBV19 to TRBJ2-1, with TRBD2 matching over 8 bases. The junction had 12 bases not matched to a gene; V was cut back by 11 bases and J by 6 bases. CDR1 and CDR2 (germline): LNHDA, SQIVND (reference sequence). There are 14 residues in the CDR3. The CDR3 is CACTLSGSSNEQFF. The CDR3 coding sequence is TGTGCCTGTACTTTAAGCGGGAGTTCCAATGAGCAGTTCTTC.

The rearrangement uses TRBV9 and TRBJ1-6, with TRBD1 identical over 7 bases. J gave up 7 bases and V 0 bases, and 7 bases lay outside the gene matches. The germline CDR1 and CDR2 sequences are SGDLS and YYNGEE. The CDR3 is made up of 16 amino acids. The CDR3 loop reads CASSVDSRRGNSPLHF. CDR3 DNA sequence: TGTGCCAGCAGCGTAGATTCCCGCAGGGGGAATTCACCCCTCCACTTT.

This chain connects TRBV29-1 to TRBJ2-7; TRBD2 aligns across 14 bases. Germline-derived CDR1 and CDR2 are SQVTM and ANQGSEA. Losses at the gene ends were 8 bases for V and 0 bases for J; bases not matched to a gene: 9. The length of the CDR3 is 16 residues. The CDR3 region has the DNA TGCAGCACCCGACTAGCGGGAGGGCTCGGCTCCTACGAGCAGTACTTC. Its protein is CSTRLAGGLGSYEQYF.

Concerning this clone itself: Germline and junction disagree at one end, which may indicate a read error. This rearrangement joins TRBV7-7 to TRBJ2-5, with 8 bases aligning to TRBD2. The germline gives CDR1 SSHAT, CDR2 FNYEAQ (reference sequence). This CDR3 is built from 17 residues. The CDR3 nucleotides read TGTGCTAGCAGCTTCCCCCCCGGGAGGGCCCAGAGAGAGACCCAGTACTTC. This codes for CASSFPPGRAQRETQYF.

The chain is built from TRBV11-3 and TRBJ2-7, with TRBD2 matching 8 bases. Germline values: CDR1 SGHNT, CDR2 YENEEA. The CDR3 loop spans 15 amino acids. V shed 5 bases and J 5 bases; nucleotides not matched to a gene: 11. CDR3 amino acids: CASSRRRGGDDEQYF. In nucleotides, the CDR3 is TGTGCCAGCAGCAGACGACGGGGGGGCGACGACGAGCAGTACTTC.

This chain connects TRBV28 to TRBJ2-7; the match to TRBD2 covers 11 bases. Trimming at V came to 11 bases and at J to 0 bases, leaving 3 bases not matched to a gene. There are 13 residues in the CDR3. The V gene's germline CDR1 is MDHEN and CDR2 SYDVKM. The CDR3 coding sequence is TGTGCCTCTACTAGCGGGGGCTCCTACGAGCAGTACTTC. Protein product: CASTSGGSYEQYF.

V gene TRBV23-1 combines with J gene TRBJ1-6, with a possible D match to TRBD1 (6 bases). TRBV23-1 is reported as an ORF; its role is uncertain. There are 19 residues in the CDR3. V lost 1 base to trimming and J lost 6 bases, with 22 bases between them. CDR3 in DNA: TGCGCCAGCAGTCAATTGTCTGGACAGCCCGGTGTGGCTAATTCACCCCTCCACTTT. As protein: CASSQLSGQPGVANSPLHF.